What follows are 10 T cell receptor beta chains derived from one specimen sequenced in a study of monozygotic twins with inflammatory bowel disease. No DNA is given; TCRdb re-called the 5' RACE reads and lists each CDR3 protein once. The sample is made up of hundreds of thousands of distinct CDR3 sequences, and the top ten hold over 5.5% of it. Material for sequencing was blood. The receptors were gathered from a human donor with ulcerative colitis or Crohn's disease, or a healthy co-twin of an affected twin (not recorded which).

The chain combines TRBV14 with TRBJ2-1; without DNA, the TCRdb call of TRBD2 cannot be checked. This CDR3 has 16 residues. CDR1 is SGHDN and CDR2 is FVKESK in the germline V gene. The CDR3 region is CASSPLAGAYYNEQFF.

V is TRBV5-1 and J is TRBJ1-6; TCRdb names TRBD1, which stays unverified in the absence of DNA. The CDR3 covers 13 residues. The germline CDR1 and CDR2 sequences are SGHRS and YFSETQ. CDR3: CASSPDTYSPLHF. Complete variable domain (other parts from reference TRBV5-1 and TRBJ1-6): KAGVTQTPRYLIKTRGQQVTLSCSPISGHRSVSWYQQTPGQGLQFLFEYFSETQRNKGNFPGRFSGRQFSNSRSEMNVSTLELGDSALYLCASSPDTYSPLHFGNGTRLTVT.

CDR3 protein: CASKLGQNTGELFF. This rearrangement joins TRBV6-1 to TRBJ2-2; TCRdb names TRBD1, which stays unverified in the absence of DNA. Germline V gene lookup returns CDR1 MNHNS and CDR2 SASEGT. The length of the CDR3 is 14 residues.

The V and J genes are TRBV7-8 and TRBJ2-7. CDR3 length: 14 residues. The germline V gene encodes CDR1 SGHVS and CDR2 FQNEAQ. The CDR3 here is CASSFNGGGYEQYF.

The V and J genes are TRBV7-8 and TRBJ2-3; TCRdb indicates TRBD1, and absent DNA this call remains unverified. In germline, CDR1 is SGHVS, CDR2 FQNEAQ. The CDR3 runs to 17 residues. The CDR3 loop reads CASSLGGGRVITDTQYF.

This chain joins TRBV20-1 and TRBJ2-3. The V gene's germline CDR1 is DFQATT and CDR2 SNEGSKA (reference sequence). The CDR3 sequence is 13 residues long. The CDR3 here is CSASGVATDTQYF.

This rearrangement joins TRBV6-2 or TRBV6-3 to TRBJ1-5; the D call from TCRdb, TRBD1, cannot be confirmed without DNA. The CDR3 sequence is 16 residues long. The V gene's germline CDR1 is MNHEY and CDR2 SVGEGT. CDR3 in amino acids: CASRAMGGGSNQPQHF.

The genes are TRBV7-9 and TRBJ2-2; TCRdb proposes TRBD1, but this gene call is untestable without DNA. Germline loops: CDR1 SEHNR, CDR2 FQNEAQ (reference sequence). The CDR3 sequence is 12 residues long. This CDR3 is CASRMPVGELFF.

The chain recombines TRBV30 with TRBJ2-2. The CDR3 extends over 12 amino acids. Per the germline V gene, CDR1 is GTSNPN and CDR2 is SVGIG (reference sequence). Here the CDR3 reads CAWSTAFGELFF.

CDR3 sequence reads: CASTGQTNSPLHF. V gene TRBV6-2 or TRBV6-3 combines with J gene TRBJ1-6; TCRdb picks TRBD1, but there is no DNA to check that call. The CDR3 is 13 residues long. Looked up from germline, CDR1 is MNHEY and CDR2 is SVGEGT.